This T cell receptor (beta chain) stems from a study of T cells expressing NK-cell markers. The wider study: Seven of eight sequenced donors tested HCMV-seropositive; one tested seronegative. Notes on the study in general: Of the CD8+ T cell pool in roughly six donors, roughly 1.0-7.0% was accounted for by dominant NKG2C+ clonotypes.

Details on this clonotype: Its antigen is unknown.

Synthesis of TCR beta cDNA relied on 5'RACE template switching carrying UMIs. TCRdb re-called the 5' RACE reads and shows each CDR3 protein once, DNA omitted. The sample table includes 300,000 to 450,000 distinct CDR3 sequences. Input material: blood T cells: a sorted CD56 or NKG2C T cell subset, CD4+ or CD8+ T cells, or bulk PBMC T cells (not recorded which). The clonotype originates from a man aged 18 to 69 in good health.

The CDR3 here is CASSLVEWGEEDTQYF. The chain joins TRBV5-6 to TRBJ2-3; TCRdb lists TRBD1, though no DNA is available to test this call. Germline V gives CDR1 SGHDT, CDR2 YYEEEE. The CDR3 consists of 16 residues.